A single sample is the source of the 32 T cell receptor beta chains below, sequenced in a study of human T cells and chemical hapten exposure. Sample time point: healthy volunteer bleed at 6 weeks. RNA extraction used unfractionated whole blood as the source of total RNA. TCRdb re-analysed the RACE reads in MiXCR, keeping a single row per CDR3 protein. The sample includes tens of thousands of distinct CDR3 sequences, roughly 5% of them seen just once. The sample comprised whole blood. Receptor source: a human donor in good health. Some clones in this sample may be carry-over from other donors' samples.

Ten or more counts support this clonotype. The chain links TRBV5-6 to TRBJ2-2; D uncertain. Germline lookup yields CDR1 SGHDT and CDR2 YYEEEE. The V end was cut by 0 bases, the J end by 8 bases, with 11 bases between. The CDR3 runs 14 residues. CDR3: CASSLGQLRGELFF. Here the CDR3 DNA reads TGTGCCAGCAGCTTGGGCCAGCTCCGGGGGGAGCTGTTTTTT.

This clonotype was seen ten or more times. This sequence joins TRBV27 and TRBJ1-1; D not resolved. V shed 6 bases and J shed 1 base, with 9 bases lying between them. The CDR3 is made up of 13 amino acids. Germline-derived CDR1 and CDR2 are MNHEY and SMNVEV (reference sequence). The CDR3 coding sequence is TGTGCCAGCAGGGGGAACGGGAACACTGAAGCTTTCTTT. As protein: CASRGNGNTEAFF.

The J gene is TRBJ2-1, the V gene TRBV7-2; D remains unclear. V lost 5 bases to trimming and J lost 10 bases, with 24 bases between them. The CDR3 consists of 16 residues. Germline lookup yields CDR1 SGHTA and CDR2 FQGNSA. The CDR3 protein is CASSPSRGERAVEQFF. CDR3 DNA sequence: TGTGCCAGCAGCCCGAGTCGTGGTGAACGGGCGGTGGAGCAGTTCTTC.

This clonotype was observed many times. The rearrangement uses TRBV5-1 and TRBJ1-2; TRBD1 matches at 12 bases. Germline V gene data show CDR1 as SGHRS and CDR2 as YFSETQ. The length of the CDR3 is 16 residues. Trimming at V came to 4 bases and at J to 6 bases, leaving 10 bases not matched to a gene. The CDR3 loop is CASSGWGQGALDGYTF. CDR3 nucleotide sequence: TGCGCCAGCAGCGGGTGGGGACAGGGGGCTTTGGATGGCTACACCTTC.

This clonotype is labeled as medium-sized. This sequence joins TRBV29-1 and TRBJ1-4; 10 positions agree with TRBD1. V lost 1 base, J lost 8 bases, and 7 bases stayed unmatched. The CDR3 runs 15 residues. The V gene's germline CDR1 is SQVTM and CDR2 ANQGSEA. CDR3 DNA sequence: TGCAGCGTTGAAGGATTGACAGGGGGCGACGAAAAACTGTTTTTT. Encoded protein: CSVEGLTGGDEKLFF.

This clonotype showed up just a few times. Mismatch with germline at one junction end may stem from a read error. The chain links TRBV20-1 to TRBJ2-7; D gene unclear. CDR1 and CDR2 from the germline V gene are DFQATT and SNEGSKA (reference sequence). CDR3 length: 14 residues. The CDR3 DNA follows: TGCAGTGCTGGAGAAGCCCTCGCTTCCTACGAGCAGTACTTC. Residues: CSAGEALASYEQYF.

The chain is built from TRBV12-3 or TRBV12-4 and TRBJ1-6; D is possibly TRBD1 (5 bases). V was shortened by 5 bases and J by 7 bases, with 12 bases between the two germline ends. The CDR3 is made up of 14 amino acids. CDR3 sequence (DNA): TGTGCCAGCAGTACGGCAGGGAACAATTCACCCCTCCACTTT. This translates into CASSTAGNNSPLHF.

This clonotype was counted only a few times. The V gene is TRBV7-6, the J gene TRBJ1-4, with TRBD1 matching 7 bases. CDR1 is SGHVS, CDR2 FNYEAQ, per germline. CDR3 length: 15 residues. The J segment lost 6 bases and the V segment lost 5 bases, leaving 9 bases of the junction unmatched. CDR3 coding DNA: TGTGCCAGCAGCCAGACGTCCAGGGGGGATGAAAAACTGTTTTTT. Its translation is CASSQTSRGDEKLFF.

This clonotype was observed a handful of times. The V and J genes are TRBV11-2 and TRBJ1-1; the D is unclear. The CDR3 has 13 residues. CDR1 and CDR2 from the germline V gene are SGHAT and FQNNGV. Trimming shortened V by 8 bases and J by 0 bases, and 10 bases separated the two germline ends. The CDR3 protein is CASGRSLNTEAFF. In nucleotides, the CDR3 is TGTGCCAGCGGAAGGAGCTTGAACACTGAAGCTTTCTTT.

The sample holds a few counts of this clonotype. The V call is TRBV28, the J call TRBJ2-5; tentative D call: TRBD2 (7 bases). This CDR3 has 14 residues. Germline values: CDR1 MDHEN, CDR2 SYDVKM. Trimming removed 9 bases at V and 4 bases at J, with 18 bases between. CDR3 nucleotides: TGTGCCAGTATGGGAGGGGGGCCGCGAGAGACCCAGTACTTC. The encoded protein is CASMGGGPRETQYF.

This clonotype was recorded many times. The CDR3 region has the DNA TGCAGTGCTAGTGCGGGCACGAACACTGAAGCTTTCTTT. Protein product: CSASAGTNTEAFF. V is TRBV20-1 and J is TRBJ1-1; D is ambiguous. CDR1 is DFQATT and CDR2 is SNEGSKA in the germline V gene (reference sequence). Trimming removed 3 bases at V and 1 base at J, with 9 bases between. The CDR3 length is 13 residues.

This clonotype was recorded at least ten times. This chain uses TRBV28 with TRBJ1-5; 7 bases are shared with TRBD1. Per germline, CDR1 MDHEN and CDR2 SYDVKM. The J segment lost 11 bases and the V segment lost 9 bases, leaving 7 bases of the junction unmatched. CDR3 length: 11 amino acids. The CDR3 DNA is TGTGCCAGTAGAGTACAGGGGTCCCAGCATTTT. It codes for CASRVQGSQHF.

This clonotype was seen a handful of times. V gene TRBV28 combines with J gene TRBJ1-4; perhaps TRBD1 as D (6 bases). The V end was cut by 3 bases, the J end by 11 bases, with 10 bases between. CDR3 size: 12 residues. CDR1 and CDR2 from the germline V gene are MDHEN and SYDVKM. This CDR3 is CASSFTGSKLFF. DNA of the CDR3: TGTGCCAGCAGTTTCACAGGGTCCAAACTGTTTTTT.

There are a few counts of this clonotype. V gene TRBV14 combines with J gene TRBJ1-1; D not resolved. CDR3 length: 13 residues. The V end was cut by 5 bases, the J end by 1 base, with 8 bases between. Germline-derived CDR1 and CDR2 are SGHDN and FVKESK. The CDR3 loop reads CASSKAGNTEAFF. The CDR3 nucleotides are TGTGCCAGCAGCAAAGCGGGGAACACTGAAGCTTTCTTT.

This clonotype came up many times. V usage is TRBV20-1 and J usage is TRBJ1-3, with unresolved D. Per the germline V gene, CDR1 is DFQATT and CDR2 is SNEGSKA (reference sequence). The CDR3 has 13 residues. Trimming pared 3 bases from V and 0 bases from J, leaving 6 bases between. This chain's CDR3 is CSASRRSGNTIYF. Written as DNA, the CDR3 is TGCAGTGCTAGTAGGCGCTCTGGAAACACCATATATTTT.

This clonotype is deemed medium-sized. The rearrangement joins TRBV29-1 to TRBJ1-5; 7 nucleotides align to TRBD1. V lost 7 bases, J lost 7 bases, and 10 bases stayed unmatched. Germline-derived CDR1 and CDR2 are SQVTM and ANQGSEA. The CDR3 consists of 13 residues. CDR3 amino acids: CSAGGGGMQPQHF. The CDR3 DNA sequence: TGCAGCGCCGGTGGAGGGGGCATGCAGCCCCAGCATTTT.

This clonotype came up many times. This chain links TRBV6-5 with TRBJ1-5; 10 nucleotides align to TRBD1. With 2 bases clipped from V and 4 bases from J, the junction kept 5 bases outside the gene matches. The CDR3 consists of 16 residues. Germline V gives CDR1 MNHEY, CDR2 SVGAGI. In nucleotides, the CDR3 is TGTGCCAGCAGTTACGGGGGACAGGGGCAAAATCAGCCCCAGCATTTT. It codes for CASSYGGQGQNQPQHF.

This clonotype was recorded at least ten times. The rearrangement joins TRBV9 to TRBJ2-6; 9 positions match TRBD1. Trimming at V came to 4 bases and at J to 4 bases, leaving 6 bases not matched to a gene. The CDR3 sequence is 16 residues long. Per the germline V gene, CDR1 is SGDLS and CDR2 is YYNGEE. For the CDR3, the DNA is TGTGCCAGCAGCCCGCGGGACAGGGTCGGGGCCAACGTCCTGACTTTC. This codes for CASSPRDRVGANVLTF.

This clonotype was counted many times. This chain connects TRBV10-3 to TRBJ2-5, with a possible D match to TRBD2 (6 bases). The V and J ends lost 8 bases and 2 bases respectively, with 12 bases between them. The CDR3 length is 13 residues. Germline loops: CDR1 ENHRY, CDR2 SYGVKD. The DNA for the CDR3 is TGTGCCATCTCGGCGGGACCTCAAGAGACCCAGTACTTC. Encoded protein: CAISAGPQETQYF.

This clonotype was detected ten times or more. The gene calls are TRBV20-1 and TRBJ2-5; perhaps D is TRBD1 or TRBD2 (5 bases each). The germline CDR1 and CDR2 sequences are DFQATT and SNEGSKA (reference sequence). The CDR3 is 13 amino acids. V lost 3 bases and J lost 6, with 14 bases in between. Here the CDR3 reads CSASRQGPQTQYF. CDR3 in DNA: TGCAGTGCTAGTAGGCAGGGACCACAGACCCAGTACTTC.

This clonotype has more than one count but fewer than ten. The rearrangement joins TRBV7-9 to TRBJ1-4, with D unresolved. Deletions cut 1 base from V and 2 bases from J, with 8 bases between. Germline V gene data show CDR1 as SEHNR and CDR2 as FQNEAQ (reference sequence). CDR3 length: 15 amino acids. The CDR3 bases are TGTGCCAGCAGCTTAGTAGGAGGGACTAATGAAAAACTGTTTTTT. Amino acids: CASSLVGGTNEKLFF.

V gene TRBV10-2 combines with J gene TRBJ1-5; D not certain. Between the trimmed V and J ends, which lost 3 bases and 1 base, there was a span of 4 bases. Looked up from germline, CDR1 is WSHSY and CDR2 is SAAADI. This CDR3 has 13 residues. CDR3 loop: CASSERSNQPQHF. CDR3 coding DNA: TGCGCCAGCAGTGAACGGAGCAATCAGCCCCAGCATTTT.

The chain links TRBV6-5 to TRBJ1-5, with TRBD1 matching 12 bases. The junction had 4 bases not matched to a gene; V was cut back by 6 bases and J by 7 bases. The CDR3 is 14 amino acids. In germline, CDR1 is MNHEY, CDR2 SVGAGI. The CDR3 bases are TGTGCCAGCAGAAAAGGGACAGGGGGCCAGCCCCAGCATTTT. This gives the protein CASRKGTGGQPQHF.

This clonotype was picked up many times. The chain joins TRBV3-1 to TRBJ1-5; D ambiguous. CDR1 and CDR2 from the germline V gene are LGHDT and YNNKEL (reference sequence). The V end was cut by 0 bases, the J end by 7 bases, with 7 bases between. This CDR3 is 13 amino acids long. The CDR3 spells CASSQDLGQPQHF. The CDR3 nucleotides are TGTGCCAGCAGCCAAGATTTGGGGCAGCCCCAGCATTTT.

This clonotype was counted ten times or more. The V gene is TRBV12-3 or TRBV12-4, the J gene TRBJ2-2; D not resolved. This CDR3 has 14 amino acids. V was pared by 3 bases and J by 0 bases, with 5 bases between. The CDR3 is CASSFSTNTGELFF. CDR3 bases: TGTGCCAGCAGTTTCTCAACGAACACCGGGGAGCTGTTTTTT.

CDR3: CASIEANYGYTF. The CDR3 DNA reads TGTGCCAGCATTGAGGCTAACTATGGCTACACCTTC. This sequence joins TRBV2 and TRBJ1-2; no clear D. Trimming took 7 bases from V and 0 from J, leaving 6 bases between them. The germline V gene encodes CDR1 SNHLY and CDR2 FYNNEI. This CDR3 is 12 amino acids long.

In nucleotides, the CDR3 is TGTGCCAGCAGCTCCCTGGGCTTCGAGGGCACTGAAGCTTTCTTT. Its protein is CASSSLGFEGTEAFF. J is TRBJ1-1 and V is TRBV7-2; D gene unclear. This CDR3 has 15 residues. V dropped 4 bases and J dropped 4 bases, with 16 bases sitting between them. Germline-derived CDR1 and CDR2 are SGHTA and FQGNSA.

The sample holds many counts of this clonotype. This rearrangement joins TRBV20-1 to TRBJ1-2, with D uncertain. Germline lookup yields CDR1 DFQATT and CDR2 SNEGSKA (reference sequence). This CDR3 is 13 amino acids long. V lost 5 bases to trimming and J lost 4 bases, with 14 bases between them. CDR3 protein: CSAHIATGYGYTF. Here the CDR3 DNA reads TGCAGTGCTCACATCGCGACGGGCTATGGCTACACCTTC.

The sample holds many counts of this clonotype. The gene calls are TRBV20-1 and TRBJ2-1; no clear D gene. V lost 2 bases and J lost 6, with 14 bases in between. CDR1 and CDR2 from the germline V gene are DFQATT and SNEGSKA (reference sequence). There are 14 residues in the CDR3. The CDR3 region is CSARRPDARNEQFF. CDR3 nucleotide sequence: TGCAGTGCTAGAAGGCCGGACGCCCGCAATGAGCAGTTCTTC.

This clonotype was seen at least ten times. CDR3 sequence: CASSYPPGREQFF. CDR3 DNA: TGTGCCAGCAGTTACCCCCCCGGGCGGGAGCAGTTCTTC. The chain combines TRBV6-5 with TRBJ2-1, with D unresolved. CDR3 size: 13 residues. Germline assignment: CDR1 MNHEY and CDR2 SVGAGI. V was shortened by 2 bases and J by 10 bases, with 12 bases between the two germline ends.

This clonotype showed up many times. This chain uses TRBV3-1 with TRBJ2-7; possibly TRBD2 for D (6 bases). Germline values: CDR1 LGHDT, CDR2 YNNKEL (reference sequence). The CDR3 is 14 amino acids. Trimming cost V 0 bases and J 6 bases, with 12 bases left between them. This chain's CDR3 is CASSQDSGSSEQYF. The CDR3 region has the DNA TGTGCCAGCAGCCAAGATTCCGGGAGTAGCGAGCAGTACTTC.

This clonotype has just a few counts. The rearrangement uses TRBV7-2 and TRBJ2-3, with 8 bases matching TRBD1. After removal of 3 bases from V and 0 bases from J, the junction contained 2 bases not matched to a gene. Germline CDR1 is SGHTA and CDR2 is FQGNSA. The CDR3 spans 15 residues. The CDR3 nucleotides are TGTGCCAGCAGCTTCGACAGGGGCAGCACAGATACGCAGTATTTT. It translates to CASSFDRGSTDTQYF.